This TCR beta chain was captured by sequencing in a study of CD8+ T cells in alopecia areata. The wider study: Grafted skin came from C3H/HeJ donors with spontaneous alopecia (about 6-13 months old) and was placed on approximately 7-11-week-old female C3H/HeJ mice.

The sorting of pooled cutaneous lymph node cells relied on CD4, CD8alpha, NKG2D, NKG2ACE and other markers. Points on this clone: Mouse gene names apply. Read sequence stops 4 residues before the CDR3 end, and the germline J gene provides the missing end. Other DNA sequences in the sample encode the same CDR3.

RNA was isolated and reverse transcribed to cDNA, the sequencing template. The data were produced by immunoSEQ multiplex PCR, yet TCRdb's version contains in-frame clones alone and is incomplete. This sample has 250,000 or so clones and no singletons, with more than 0.95% in the ten largest. This CDR3 contains 12 residues. Germline V gene data show CDR1 as FNHDT and CDR2 as SITEND (reference sequence). V gave up 3 bases and J gave up 3 bases, with 5 bases separating them. The sequence derives from a C3H/HeJ mouse with alopecia areata. MHC haplotype of the strain: H2-k. The chain couples TRBV19 to TRBJ2-4; TRBD1 might be the D (5 bases). Sample: CD4+ T cells sorted from a lymph node. CDR3 DNA, as far as it was read: TGTGCCAGCAGTAGACAGCAAAAC. It is translated as CASSRQQN. The whole CDR3 reads CASSRQQNTLYF. The full variable domain, with the rest looked up from reference TRBV19 and TRBJ2-4, is GGIITQTPKFLIGQEGQKLTLKCQQNFNHDTMYWYRQDSGKGLRLIYYSITENDLQKGDLSEGYDASREKKSSFSLTVTSAQKNEMAVFLCASSRQQNTLYFGAGTRLSVL.